The 13 T cell receptor beta chains presented below share a single source sample, sequenced in a study of blood T cell repertoires in COVID-19. Data came from immunoSEQ multiplex PCR; TCRdb stores just in-frame clones and leaves some out. Here the sample spans about 55,000 clones, approximately 82% being singletons. Sequenced: peripheral blood. The receptors come from a human donor in a cohort sampled during active or convalescent COVID-19.

The chain employs TRBV5-1 and TRBJ1-2; no reliable D call. The length of the CDR3 is 16 residues. Trimming took off 0 bases at V and 5 bases at J, with 17 bases between the two ends. Per the germline V gene, CDR1 is SGHRS and CDR2 is YFSETQ. In nucleotides, the CDR3 is TGCGCCAGCAGCTTGGCCTCTGGTCAAACCCGGTATGGCTACACCTTC. It yields the protein CASSLASGQTRYGYTF.

V usage is TRBV12-3 or TRBV12-4 and J usage is TRBJ1-1; the D is unclear. The CDR3 contains 13 residues. Trimming took off 7 bases at V and 0 bases at J, with 9 bases between the two ends. The DNA for the CDR3 is TGTGCCAGCATCCCCGGAGTGAACACTGAAGCTTTCTTT. Amino acids: CASIPGVNTEAFF.

The V gene is TRBV7-2, the J gene TRBJ2-2; TRBD2 matches 7 bases. The J segment lost 3 bases and the V segment lost 3 bases, leaving 4 bases of the junction unmatched. CDR1 is SGHTA, CDR2 FQGNSA, per germline. CDR3 size: 15 residues. CDR3 region: CASSLGGGDTGELFF. In nucleotides, the CDR3 is TGTGCCAGCAGCTTGGGCGGGGGAGACACCGGGGAGCTGTTTTTT.

The chain joins TRBV5-1 to TRBJ1-2, with TRBD1 as a possible D gene (5 bases). Between the trimmed V and J ends, which lost 1 base and 8 bases, there was a span of 9 bases. The germline CDR1 and CDR2 sequences are SGHRS and YFSETQ. The CDR3 is made up of 12 amino acids. CDR3 loop: CASSLQGWGYTF. CDR3 sequence (DNA): TGCGCCAGCAGCTTGCAGGGATGGGGCTACACCTTC.

This chain uses TRBV12-3 or TRBV12-4 with TRBJ1-2; unclear D gene. CDR3 length: 10 residues. The germline V and J ends were trimmed by 6 bases and 6 bases, with 5 bases remaining between them. DNA for the CDR3: TGTGCCAGCAGCCAGGATGGCTACACCTTC. This translates into CASSQDGYTF.

The chain links TRBV19 to TRBJ1-2; no reliable D call. In germline, CDR1 is LNHDA, CDR2 SQIVND (reference sequence). This CDR3 is built from 14 residues. V gave up 4 bases and J gave up 6 bases, with 15 bases separating them. As DNA, the CDR3 is TGTGCCAGTAGTAGAGATCCCATTTCGGATGGCTACACCTTC. This sequence encodes CASSRDPISDGYTF.

This sequence joins TRBV5-4 and TRBJ2-7, with a possible D match to TRBD1 (6 bases). The CDR3 consists of 13 residues. Trimming cost V 7 bases and J 3 bases, with 14 bases left between them. CDR1 and CDR2 (germline): SGHNT, YYREEE (reference sequence). The CDR3 is CASGPEGGYEQYF. Here the CDR3 DNA reads TGTGCCAGCGGACCGGAAGGGGGCTACGAGCAGTACTTC.

This sequence joins TRBV11-3 and TRBJ2-6, with 12 nucleotides matching TRBD2. Unmatched junction bases numbered 4, after V lost 4 bases and J lost 0 bases. Germline assignment: CDR1 SGHNT and CDR2 YENEEA. CDR3 size: 18 residues. The CDR3 sequence is CASSSSSGGASGANVLTF. The DNA for the CDR3 is TGTGCCAGCAGCTCCTCTAGCGGGGGGGCCTCTGGGGCCAACGTCCTGACTTTC. The full variable domain, in which reference TRBV11-3 and TRBJ2-6 provide the parts outside the CDR3, is EAGVVQSPRYKIIEKKQPVAFWCNPISGHNTLYWYLQNLGQGPELLIRYENEEAVDDSQLPKDRFSAERLKGVDSTLKIQPAELGDSAVYLCASSSSSGGASGANVLTFGAGSRLTVL.

J is TRBJ1-2 and V is TRBV27; 8 bases agree with TRBD1. The V gene end was trimmed by 4 bases and the J gene end by 4 bases; junction bases not matched to a gene: 8. Per germline, CDR1 MNHEY and CDR2 SMNVEV (reference sequence). This CDR3 comprises 15 residues. CDR3 protein: CASSSFGGTGYGYTF. CDR3 sequence (DNA): TGTGCCAGCAGTTCCTTTGGCGGGACAGGCTATGGCTACACCTTC.

J is TRBJ1-2 and V is TRBV27; 9 nucleotides align to TRBD1. The CDR3 runs to 16 residues. Germline V lookup: CDR1 MNHEY, CDR2 SMNVEV (reference sequence). V gave up 6 bases and J gave up 5 bases; unmatched junction bases: 13. The CDR3 loop reads CASSSGTGKLGYGYTF. The CDR3 DNA is TGTGCCAGCAGCTCCGGGACAGGGAAATTGGGGTATGGCTACACCTTC.

This clone was seen a single time. The chain is built from TRBV4-1 and TRBJ1-2, with a weak D call TRBD1 (5 bases). Germline CDR1 is MGHRA and CDR2 is YSYEKL. There are 17 residues in the CDR3. Trimming stripped 4 bases from V and 4 bases from J, with 22 bases between. The CDR3 is CASSPDHRQGAVYGYTF. CDR3 DNA sequence: TGCGCCAGCAGCCCGGACCACCGACAAGGGGCGGTCTATGGCTACACCTTC.

There are a few counts of this clone. V and J are TRBV7-6 and TRBJ1-5; D possibly corresponds to TRBD1 (6 bases). The germline CDR1 and CDR2 sequences are SGHVS and FNYEAQ. The germline V and J ends were trimmed by 2 bases and 5 bases, with 13 bases remaining between them. This CDR3 is 15 amino acids long. The CDR3 region is CASSLMQGMDQPQHF. The DNA for the CDR3 is TGTGCCAGCAGCTTAATGCAGGGGATGGATCAGCCCCAGCATTTT.

V is TRBV6-1 and J is TRBJ1-3, with 9 positions matching TRBD1. The length of the CDR3 is 13 residues. V gave up 6 bases and J gave up 8 bases; unmatched junction bases: 5. CDR1 is MNHNS, CDR2 SASEGT, per germline. The CDR3 sequence is CASRGQGADTIYF. The CDR3 DNA reads TGTGCCAGCAGGGGACAGGGCGCGGACACCATATATTTT.